Following are 13 T cell receptor beta chains from one sample sequenced in a study of T-cell reconstitution after alpha-beta-depleted transplantation in children. The authors prepared the TCRbeta library with unique molecular identifiers. TCRdb processed the PCR reads anew with MiXCR; each CDR3 protein has one entry. The profile covers fewer than 400,000 distinct CDR3 sequences, with around 21% appearing a single time and about 3.8% taken by the ten largest. The starting material was PBMCs from the stem cell graft donor, obtained from the stem cell graft. The receptor source for this set is a human donor who donated a stem cell graft to a child with acute myeloid leukemia.

Many counts were recorded for this clonotype. This chain uses TRBV29-1 with TRBJ1-1; D is ambiguous. Germline V gene sequence: CDR1 SQVTM, CDR2 ANQGSEA. V lost 7 bases and J lost 3, with 12 bases in between. The CDR3 length is 12 residues. This CDR3 is CSAAVQYTEAFF. The DNA of the CDR3 is TGCAGCGCTGCAGTACAGTACACTGAAGCTTTCTTT.

The J gene is TRBJ2-5, the V gene TRBV4-1; 9 bases line up with TRBD1. The CDR3 sequence is 16 residues long. The germline V gene has CDR1 MGHRA and CDR2 YSYEKL. The J segment lost 4 bases and the V segment lost 1 base, leaving 7 bases of the junction unmatched. The DNA for the CDR3 is TGCGCCAGCAGCCAAGCTATGACAGGGGGTCCAGAGACCCAGTACTTC. Its protein is CASSQAMTGGPETQYF.

CDR3 coding DNA: TGTGCCAGCAGCCCTGGGGCGGGAAGGGCCAATGAGCAGTTCTTC. Translated: CASSPGAGRANEQFF. The chain combines TRBV7-3 with TRBJ2-1; tentatively, D is TRBD2 (6 bases). The germline gives CDR1 SGHTA, CDR2 FQGTGA. V was trimmed by 5 bases and J by 6 bases, leaving 17 bases between them. CDR3 length: 15 residues.

V gene TRBV7-9 combines with J gene TRBJ2-5, with 7 bases matching TRBD1. Germline lookup yields CDR1 SEHNR and CDR2 FQNEAQ (reference sequence). The CDR3 runs to 15 residues. V gave up 5 bases and J gave up 7 bases; unmatched junction bases: 13. DNA of the CDR3: TGTGCCAGCAGCCCCTCGACAGGGTTGGGAAGGACCCAGTACTTC. Translation gives CASSPSTGLGRTQYF.

This chain joins TRBV29-1 and TRBJ2-1; no reliable D call. The V and J ends lost 4 bases and 2 bases respectively, with 12 bases between them. CDR1 SQVTM and CDR2 ANQGSEA come from the germline V gene. This CDR3 contains 14 residues. The chain's CDR3 is CSVVGRVAYNEQFF. The CDR3 DNA follows: TGCAGCGTTGTGGGTAGGGTGGCCTACAATGAGCAGTTCTTC.

There are many counts of this clonotype. The J gene is TRBJ2-1, the V gene TRBV9; the D is unclear. CDR1 SGDLS and CDR2 YYNGEE come from the germline V gene. V dropped 0 bases and J dropped 7 bases, with 11 bases sitting between them. The CDR3 loop spans 14 amino acids. The CDR3 loop is CASSVDEVENEQFF. As DNA, the CDR3 is TGTGCCAGCAGCGTAGACGAAGTAGAGAATGAGCAGTTCTTC. The full variable domain, its missing parts supplied by reference TRBV9 and TRBJ2-1, is DSGVTQTPKHLITATGQRVTLRCSPRSGDLSVYWYQQSLDQGLQFLIQYYNGEERAKGNILERFSAQQFPDLHSELNLSSLELGDSALYFCASSVDEVENEQFFGPGTRLTVL.

The chain recombines TRBV28 with TRBJ1-2; D gene ambiguous. CDR1 and CDR2 (germline): MDHEN, SYDVKM. The V gene lost 5 bases and the J gene lost 5 bases, with 15 bases spanning the gap. This CDR3 has 14 amino acids. The CDR3 spells CASSTALSLYGYTF. The CDR3, as DNA: TGTGCCAGCAGTACCGCGTTGAGTCTATATGGCTACACCTTC.

This clonotype was recorded at least ten times. This sequence joins TRBV29-1 and TRBJ2-7; 9 bases are shared with TRBD1. The CDR3 totals 13 residues. Unmatched junction bases numbered 8, after V lost 7 bases and J lost 4 bases. Germline V gene lookup returns CDR1 SQVTM and CDR2 ANQGSEA. The CDR3 region has the DNA TGCAGCGCCTACGGGACAGGGAGGTACGAGCAGTACTTC. This gives the protein CSAYGTGRYEQYF.

This clonotype was observed at least ten times. The chain is built from TRBV27 and TRBJ2-7; D is undetermined. The CDR3 runs to 14 residues. Trimming removed 3 bases from V and 2 bases from J, with 11 bases in between. The germline V gene encodes CDR1 MNHEY and CDR2 SMNVEV (reference sequence). CDR3 loop: CASSLFVGAYEQYF. CDR3 in DNA: TGTGCCAGCAGTTTGTTTGTAGGCGCCTACGAGCAGTACTTC.

The V gene is TRBV29-1, the J gene TRBJ2-1, with 7 bases matching TRBD1. V lost 7 bases and J lost 1; bases outside the gene matches: 10. Germline assignment: CDR1 SQVTM and CDR2 ANQGSEA. This CDR3 comprises 15 residues. The CDR3 spells CSDARGLGSYNEQFF. CDR3 DNA: TGCAGCGACGCCAGGGGGTTGGGGTCCTACAATGAGCAGTTCTTC.

This clonotype was counted at least ten times. The chain joins TRBV12-3 or TRBV12-4 to TRBJ2-7; a weak D match, TRBD2 (6 bases). The CDR3 is made up of 11 amino acids. V lost 7 bases, J lost 6 bases, and 10 bases lay in between. In nucleotides, the CDR3 is TGTGCCAGCACCCGGGACTCCGAGCAGTACTTC. Its translation is CASTRDSEQYF.

V and J are TRBV10-2 and TRBJ2-1; 8 bases are shared with TRBD2. The length of the CDR3 is 15 residues. V lost 7 bases, J lost 2 bases, and 7 bases stayed unmatched. In germline, CDR1 is WSHSY, CDR2 SAAADI. The CDR3 DNA sequence: TGCGCCAGCAAATTAGCGGGGCGGACCTACAATGAGCAGTTCTTC. It translates to CASKLAGRTYNEQFF.

The chain carries TRBV12-3 or TRBV12-4 and TRBJ2-3; D not resolved. This CDR3 has 13 amino acids. Deletions cut 3 bases from V and 2 bases from J, with 6 bases between. In DNA, the CDR3 is TGTGCCAGCAGTTTCTCAGACACAGATACGCAGTATTTT. It specifies CASSFSDTDTQYF.